This is a list of T cell receptor beta chains from one sample in a study of shared clonotypes between healthy human individuals. Profiling relied on immunoSEQ multiplex PCR, and the TCRdb table lists in-frame clones only, not all of them. Of roughly 2.5 million clones listed, around nine tenths were seen once; the top ten hold 0.14%. Sequencing was performed on naive CD4+ T cells sorted from blood. Source of these receptors: a man between 18 and 35 years old in good health. CDR3s include the opening cysteine and the closing phenylalanine or tryptophan. Fields, in order: clone size, D gene, V gene, J gene, CDR3 protein, CDR3 DNA. A D gene is named only where the DNA matches it firmly. A clone size is listed for some rows: how often the clone was seen (once, few, many), or a class if it is expanded.

.	.	TRBV11-2	TRBJ1-1	CASSLGTRAFF	TGTGCCAGCAGCTTAGGGACACGAGCTTTCTTT
.	TRBD2	TRBV11-2	TRBJ2-1	CASIPGLAANEQFF	TGTGCCAGCATCCCGGGACTAGCGGCCAATGAGCAGTTCTTC
.	TRBD1	TRBV10-3	TRBJ2-7	CAISVQGGEGYEQYF	TGTGCCATCAGTGTACAGGGGGGTGAGGGGTACGAGCAGTACTTC
.	TRBD1	TRBV28	TRBJ1-5	CASSFGMWDRANQPQHF	TGTGCCAGCAGTTTCGGCATGTGGGACAGGGCCAATCAGCCCCAGCATTTT
once	.	TRBV10-3	TRBJ2-5	CAISDGRETQYF	TGTGCCATCAGTGATGGTCGAGAGACCCAGTACTTC
once	.	TRBV30	TRBJ2-7	CAWSIKQVGRYEQYF	TGTGCCTGGAGTATCAAACAGGTAGGAAGGTACGAGCAGTACTTC
.	TRBD2	TRBV5-1	TRBJ2-1	CASSPGLAGVYEQFF	TGCGCCAGCAGCCCGGGACTAGCGGGAGTGTATGAGCAGTTCTTC
.	TRBD2	TRBV2	TRBJ2-1	CASRARTSGDNEQFF	TGTGCCAGCAGGGCAAGGACTAGCGGAGACAATGAGCAGTTCTTC
.	TRBD1	TRBV9	TRBJ1-2	CASSMGQGSGGYTF	TGTGCCAGCAGCATGGGACAGGGGAGTGGCGGCTACACCTTC
.	.	TRBV7-2	TRBJ2-3	CASSSSQGSDTQYF	TGTGCCAGCAGCTCTTCGCAAGGTTCAGATACGCAGTATTTT
.	TRBD2	TRBV30	TRBJ2-1	CAWSPPHRWLAGTSSYNEQFF	TGTGCCTGGAGTCCACCCCACAGGTGGCTAGCGGGCACGAGCTCCTACAATGAGCAGTTCTTC
.	TRBD2	TRBV5-4	TRBJ2-1	CASSKGSGGTDNEQFF	TGTGCCAGCAGTAAAGGAAGCGGGGGGACGGACAATGAGCAGTTCTTC
.	.	TRBV9	TRBJ2-5	CASSVGFSQETQYF	TGTGCCAGCAGCGTAGGATTCTCACAAGAGACCCAGTACTTC
.	.	TRBV10-3	TRBJ1-2	CAISTADFYGYTF	TGTGCCATCAGTACGGCAGATTTCTATGGCTACACCTTC
.	TRBD2	TRBV6-5	TRBJ2-4	CASGLAGENIQYF	TGTGCCAGTGGACTAGCGGGAGAGAACATTCAGTACTTC
.	.	TRBV20-1	TRBJ1-4	CSAEGEQVFF	TGCAGTGCTGAGGGAGAACAGGTGTTTTTT
.	.	TRBV5-1	TRBJ1-1	CASSLEDGDEAFF	TGCGCCAGCAGCTTGGAGGATGGCGATGAAGCTTTCTTT
.	TRBD1	TRBV18	TRBJ1-1	CASSTGTAEAFF	TGTGCCAGCTCCACCGGGACAGCTGAAGCTTTCTTT
.	TRBD1	TRBV28	TRBJ1-4	CASSFGQSGTGEEKLFF	TGTGCCAGCAGTTTCGGCCAGTCCGGGACAGGGGAGGAAAAACTGTTTTTT
.	.	TRBV2	TRBJ2-7	CASKGGQSSEQYF	TGTGCCAGCAAGGGGGGACAGTCGAGCGAGCAGTACTTC
.	.	TRBV30	TRBJ1-6	CAWSVSWGRNSPLHF	TGTGCCTGGAGTGTAAGCTGGGGAAGAAATTCACCCCTCCACTTT
once	TRBD2	TRBV7-2	TRBJ2-7	CASSVSGGAYEQYF	TGTGCCAGCAGCGTTAGCGGGGGGGCCTACGAGCAGTACTTC
.	.	TRBV19	TRBJ2-7	CAILRGPPYEQYF	TGTGCCATTCTTAGGGGACCTCCCTACGAGCAGTACTTC
.	TRBD2	TRBV5-8	TRBJ2-2	CASSYLAGGPIGPGELFF	TGTGCCAGCAGCTACCTAGCGGGAGGGCCGATCGGTCCCGGGGAGCTGTTTTTT
.	.	TRBV11-1	TRBJ1-6	CASSSSGYYNSPLHF	TGTGCCAGCAGCTCCTCGGGATACTATAATTCACCCCTCCACTTT
.	TRBD2	TRBV5-1	TRBJ2-1	CASSFETSGSHEQFF	TGCGCCAGCAGCTTCGAGACTAGCGGGTCACATGAGCAGTTCTTC
.	.	TRBV6-1	TRBJ2-1	CASSENSGFYNEQFF	TGTGCCAGCAGTGAAAACTCTGGTTTCTACAATGAGCAGTTCTTC
.	.	TRBV11-2	TRBJ2-5	CASSLSLGGRKQETQYF	TGTGCCAGCAGCTTATCTCTTGGAGGCAGGAAACAAGAGACCCAGTACTTC
.	TRBD1	TRBV5-4	TRBJ2-7	CASSSRDRANEQYF	TGTGCCAGCAGCTCCCGGGACAGGGCTAACGAGCAGTACTTC
.	.	TRBV7-9	TRBJ2-7	CASSLAVLENEQYF	TGTGCCAGCAGCTTAGCGGTGCTAGAGAACGAGCAGTACTTC
.	.	TRBV7-9	TRBJ2-7	CASSLALLTGGPHEQYF	TGTGCCAGCAGCTTAGCCCTACTTACAGGAGGCCCTCACGAGCAGTACTTC
.	.	TRBV5-4	TRBJ1-2	CASSLRGGVGYTF	TGTGCCAGCAGCTTGAGGGGAGGGGTAGGCTACACCTTC
once	.	TRBV2	TRBJ1-2	CASSELEGLYGYTF	TGTGCCAGCAGTGAACTAGAGGGCCTCTATGGCTACACCTTC
.	.	TRBV6-4	TRBJ2-1	CASGKTDRSRFSYNEQFF	TGTGCCAGCGGAAAGACCGACAGGAGCCGTTTCTCCTACAATGAGCAGTTCTTC
.	.	TRBV7-2	TRBJ2-7	CASSLRFGTPYEQYF	TGTGCCAGCAGCTTAAGGTTTGGGACTCCCTACGAGCAGTACTTC
.	.	TRBV7-9	TRBJ2-6	CASSFGLSSGANVLTF	TGTGCCAGCAGCTTTGGGTTGAGCTCTGGGGCCAACGTCCTGACTTTC
.	.	TRBV5-1	TRBJ2-2	CASSLGENTGELFF	TGCGCCAGCAGCTTGGGTGAGAACACCGGGGAGCTGTTTTTT
.	.	TRBV18	TRBJ1-1	CASSPGGRETEAFF	TGTGCCAGCTCACCAGGGGGCCGGGAGACTGAAGCTTTCTTT
once	.	TRBV20-1	TRBJ1-4	CSAVDEKLFF	TGCAGCGCGGTGGATGAAAAACTGTTTTTT
.	.	TRBV30	TRBJ1-4	CASHRGAGEKLFF	TGTGCCTCGCATCGGGGGGCAGGAGAAAAACTGTTTTTT
.	TRBD1	TRBV19	TRBJ1-5	CASSVTGESNQPQHF	TGTGCCAGTAGTGTCACAGGGGAGAGCAATCAGCCCCAGCATTTT
.	.	TRBV6-5	TRBJ1-1	CASSSYSRGMNTEAFF	TGTGCCAGCAGTTCCTACAGTAGGGGCATGAACACTGAAGCTTTCTTT
.	TRBD1	TRBV25-1	TRBJ2-2	CASSELVPGGTGELFF	TGTGCCAGCAGTGAATTGGTACCAGGGGGCACCGGGGAGCTGTTTTTT
.	.	TRBV6-5	TRBJ1-2	CASSYSTGINYGYTF	TGTGCCAGCAGTTACTCAACGGGGATTAACTATGGCTACACCTTC
.	.	TRBV5-1	TRBJ1-4	CASSFEPNEKLFF	TGCGCCAGCAGCTTCGAGCCTAATGAAAAACTGTTTTTT
.	.	TRBV4-1	TRBJ2-5	CASSRDEGETQYF	TGCGCCAGCAGCCGGGACGAGGGAGAGACCCAGTACTTC
.	TRBD2	TRBV5-6	TRBJ2-5	CASSRNAYSGGARETQYF	TGTGCCAGCAGCCGAAATGCATATAGCGGGGGGGCTAGAGAGACCCAGTACTTC
few	.	TRBV5-1	TRBJ1-2	CASSGTGRNHYGYTF	TGCGCCAGCAGCGGGACCGGTCGAAATCACTATGGCTACACCTTC
.	TRBD2	TRBV28	TRBJ2-4	CASSGSSGRLNIQYF	TGTGCCAGCAGCGGGTCTAGCGGGAGGTTAAACATTCAGTACTTC
once	TRBD1	TRBV11-3	TRBJ2-4	CASSQTTGGKNIQYF	TGTGCCAGCAGCCAGACTACAGGGGGCAAAAACATTCAGTACTTC
.	TRBD2	TRBV5-4	TRBJ2-1	CASSFEREVGGFF	TGTGCCAGCAGCTTTGAGCGGGAGGTGGGAGGGTTCTTC
.	.	TRBV5-4	TRBJ2-7	CASSLGPAGGEQYF	TGTGCCAGCAGCTTAGGCCCCGCCGGGGGCGAGCAGTACTTC
.	.	TRBV21-1	TRBJ1-1	CASSRGHKGQNTEAFF	TGTGCCAGCAGCAGAGGTCATAAGGGACAGAACACTGAAGCTTTCTTT
.	.	TRBV6-5	TRBJ1-5	CASSQGLGSNQPQHF	TGTGCCAGCAGTCAGGGGTTAGGTAGCAATCAGCCCCAGCATTTT